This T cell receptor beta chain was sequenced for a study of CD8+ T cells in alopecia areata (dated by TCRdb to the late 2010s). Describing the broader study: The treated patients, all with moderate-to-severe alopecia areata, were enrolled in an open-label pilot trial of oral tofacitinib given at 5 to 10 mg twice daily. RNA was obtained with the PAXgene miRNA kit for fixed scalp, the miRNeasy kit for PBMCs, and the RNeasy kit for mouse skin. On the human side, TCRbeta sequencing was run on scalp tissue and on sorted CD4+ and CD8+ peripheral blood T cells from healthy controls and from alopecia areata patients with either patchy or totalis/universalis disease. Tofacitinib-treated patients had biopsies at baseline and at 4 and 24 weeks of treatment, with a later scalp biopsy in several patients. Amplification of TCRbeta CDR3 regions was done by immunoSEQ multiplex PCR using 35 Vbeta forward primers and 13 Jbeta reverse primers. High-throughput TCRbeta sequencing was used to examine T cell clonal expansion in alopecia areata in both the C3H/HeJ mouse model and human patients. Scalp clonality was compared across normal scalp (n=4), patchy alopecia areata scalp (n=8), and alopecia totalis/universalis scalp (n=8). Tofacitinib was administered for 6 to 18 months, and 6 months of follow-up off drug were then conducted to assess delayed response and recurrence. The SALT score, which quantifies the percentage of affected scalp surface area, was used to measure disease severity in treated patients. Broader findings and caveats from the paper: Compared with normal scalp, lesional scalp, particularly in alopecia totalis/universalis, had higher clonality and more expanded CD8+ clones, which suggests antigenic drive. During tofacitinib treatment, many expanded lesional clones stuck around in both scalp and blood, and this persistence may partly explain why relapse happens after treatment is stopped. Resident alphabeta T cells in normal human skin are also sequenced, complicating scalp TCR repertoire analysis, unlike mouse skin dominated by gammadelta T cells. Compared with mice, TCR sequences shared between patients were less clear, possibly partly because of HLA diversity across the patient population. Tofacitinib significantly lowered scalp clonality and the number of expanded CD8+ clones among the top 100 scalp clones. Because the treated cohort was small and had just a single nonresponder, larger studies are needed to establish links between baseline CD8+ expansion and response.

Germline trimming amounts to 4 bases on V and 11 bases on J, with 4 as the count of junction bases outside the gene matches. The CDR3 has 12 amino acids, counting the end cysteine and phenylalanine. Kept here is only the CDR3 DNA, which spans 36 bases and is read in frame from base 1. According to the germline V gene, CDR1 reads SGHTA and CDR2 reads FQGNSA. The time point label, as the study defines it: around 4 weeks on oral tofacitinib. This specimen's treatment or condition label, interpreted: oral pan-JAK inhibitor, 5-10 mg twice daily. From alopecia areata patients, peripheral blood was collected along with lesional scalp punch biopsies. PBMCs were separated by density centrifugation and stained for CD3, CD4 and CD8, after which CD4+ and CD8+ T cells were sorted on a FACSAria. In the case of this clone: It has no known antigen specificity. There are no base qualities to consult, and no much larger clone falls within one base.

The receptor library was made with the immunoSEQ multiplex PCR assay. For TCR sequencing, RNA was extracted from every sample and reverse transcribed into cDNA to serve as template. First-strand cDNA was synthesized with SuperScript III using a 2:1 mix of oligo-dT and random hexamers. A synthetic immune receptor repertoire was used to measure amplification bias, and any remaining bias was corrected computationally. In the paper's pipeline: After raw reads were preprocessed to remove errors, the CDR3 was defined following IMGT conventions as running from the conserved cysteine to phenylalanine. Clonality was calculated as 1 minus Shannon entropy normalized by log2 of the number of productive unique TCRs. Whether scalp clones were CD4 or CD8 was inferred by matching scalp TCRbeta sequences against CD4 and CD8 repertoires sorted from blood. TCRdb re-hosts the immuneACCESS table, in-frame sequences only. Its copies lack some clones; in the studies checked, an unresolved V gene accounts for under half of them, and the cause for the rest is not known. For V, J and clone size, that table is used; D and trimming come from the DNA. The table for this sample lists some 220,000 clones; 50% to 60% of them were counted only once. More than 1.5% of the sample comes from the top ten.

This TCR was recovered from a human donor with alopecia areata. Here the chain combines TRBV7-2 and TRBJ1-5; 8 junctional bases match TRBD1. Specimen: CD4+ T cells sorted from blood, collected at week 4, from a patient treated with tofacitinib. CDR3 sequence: CASSSDRGSQHF. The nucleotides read TGTGCCAGCAGCTCCGACAGGGGTTCCCAGCATTTT. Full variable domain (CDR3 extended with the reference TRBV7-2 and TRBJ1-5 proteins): GAGVSQSPSNKVTEKGKDVELRCDPISGHTALYWYRQSLGQGLEFLIYFQGNSAPDKSGLPSDRFSAERTGGSVSTLTIQRTQQEDSAVYLCASSSDRGSQHFGDGTRLSIL.